This T cell receptor beta chain is drawn from a study of cytomegalovirus exposure and HLA in healthy donors. On this clone: Its specificity is unknown.

Sequencing was performed with immunoSEQ multiplex PCR; in TCRdb, only in-frame clones are kept and a portion is missing. The top ten clones hold 4.5% of a sample with 140,000 to 150,000 clones, approximately 86% of them seen once. The V and J ends lost 6 bases and 7 bases respectively, with 10 bases between them. Looked up from germline, CDR1 is MGHDK and CDR2 is SYGVNS. There are 13 residues in the CDR3. Broader study findings: Published work reported that the classifier diagnosed cytomegalovirus status with high specificity and sensitivity.

The specimen sequenced was PBMCs. This receptor was identified in a man aged 18-30 years in good health and CMV-seropositive. This chain links TRBV25-1 with TRBJ1-6, with D maybe TRBD1 (5 bases). The CDR3 DNA reads TGTGCCAGCAGAGACAGCCTAAATTCACCCCTCCACTTT. Encoded protein: CASRDSLNSPLHF.